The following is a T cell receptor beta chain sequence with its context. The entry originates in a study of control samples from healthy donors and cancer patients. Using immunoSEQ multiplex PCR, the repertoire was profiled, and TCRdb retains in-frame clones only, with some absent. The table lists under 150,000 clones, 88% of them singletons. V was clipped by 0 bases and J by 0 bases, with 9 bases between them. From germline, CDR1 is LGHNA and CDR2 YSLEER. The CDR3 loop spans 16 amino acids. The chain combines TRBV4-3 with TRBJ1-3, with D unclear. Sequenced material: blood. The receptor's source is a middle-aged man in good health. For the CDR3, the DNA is TGCGCCAGCAGCCAAGATTTTGGGCGCTCTGGAAACACCATATATTTT. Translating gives CASSQDFGRSGNTIYF.